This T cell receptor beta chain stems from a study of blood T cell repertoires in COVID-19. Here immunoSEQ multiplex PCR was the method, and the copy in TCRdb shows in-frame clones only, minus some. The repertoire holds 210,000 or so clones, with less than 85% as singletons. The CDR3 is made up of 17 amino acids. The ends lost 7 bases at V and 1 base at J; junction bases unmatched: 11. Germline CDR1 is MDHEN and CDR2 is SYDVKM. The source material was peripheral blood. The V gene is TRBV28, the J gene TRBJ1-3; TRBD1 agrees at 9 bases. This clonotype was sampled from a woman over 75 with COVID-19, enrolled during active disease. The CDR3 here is CASIPSAGTGSGNTIYF. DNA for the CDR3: TGTGCCAGCATTCCCTCGGCGGGGACAGGGTCTGGAAACACCATATATTTT.